The source of this TCR beta chain is a study of identical twins (dated by TCRdb to the mid-2010s). Regarding the research as a whole: The study deep-sequenced TCR alpha and beta repertoires from monozygotic twins, unrelated adults of various ages and cord blood to test whether fetal clonotypes persist. Replicate twin experiments were performed at different times using different library preparation protocols to rule out contamination. General findings and caveats noted by the study authors: Excess twin sharing in beta out-of-frame sequences was weaker because fewer shared sequences lowered the signal-to-noise ratio. Abundant cord blood beta clonotypes had fewer insertions, young adult naive repertoires showed a similar but weaker trend, and memory repertoires showed no such trend. Invariant T cells such as MAIT and iNKT could partly confound zero-insertion analyses, although diverse VJ usage argued against such confounding for most clonotypes. Compared with coincidental sharing between unrelated individuals, out-of-frame TCR alpha sequences shared between twins showed an excess of sequences with low generation probability. Conclusions relied on cross-sectional statistical analysis, since the same donors could not be followed over many years. In monozygotic twins, recombination models systematically underestimated out-of-frame TCR alpha sharing, but the models matched the sharing seen between unrelated individuals.

Every donor was a healthy Caucasian. Three unrelated non-twin adults were additionally sequenced: a male aged 18 to 29, a male aged 50 to 60 and a female aged 50 to 60. Using Miltenyi CD45RO+ enrichment and human naive T-cell isolation kits, memory (CD45RO+) and naive T cells were isolated from PBMC. The library was built by means of 5' RACE. These reads were obtained on an Illumina HiSeq 2000. A universal primer binding site was added through template switching, and the final cDNA carried a unique molecular identifier so that TCR cDNA molecules could be counted accurately. Specific primers in the conserved constant-segment region were used to synthesize first-strand cDNA for TCR alpha and beta chains. To control for contamination, each cDNA library was double barcoded with a SMART-Mk sample barcode plus Illumina barcodes. TruSeq adapter sequences and Illumina sample barcodes were added in two successive PCR steps. Sequencing of the TCR alpha and beta cDNA libraries was done on the Illumina HiSeq platform using custom primers. Under the source paper's analysis protocol: MiGEC processed the raw reads to extract unique molecular identifiers, while MiXCR was used to determine the CDR3 positions. For each individual, recombination models were inferred using an EM algorithm with the repgenHMM and IGoR tools. Shared clonotypes were analyzed with the tcR package in R, and sharing was normalized by the product of cloneset sizes. To study raw recombination without the effects of thymic and clonal selection, out-of-frame nonproductive sequences were analyzed. Clones were called with MiXCR by TCRdb after fastp trimmed the public reads at Q25, and only in-frame beta chains were retained. Entries that share a CDR3 protein sequence are merged under the most common genes and DNA. TCRdb assigned the V and J calls; the authors' analysis was not used. For this sample the table gives hundreds of thousands of distinct CDR3 sequences, of which approximately 6% were detected only once. The ten top clones hold about 2% of the sample.

V gives up 4 bases and J gives up 5 bases, and the segment between their germline ends measures 11 bases. Taken from the germline V gene, the CDR1 and CDR2 loops are MGHDK and SYGVNS. Including cysteine and phenylalanine, the CDR3 has 13 amino acids. The retained sequence is limited to the CDR3, 39 bases, with the frame set at the first base. Many counts were recorded for this clonotype. What antigen it recognizes has not been identified. It has no much larger one-base neighbor in the sample; base qualities were not kept. The source material was naive T cells sorted from blood. The sample's cell subset or site, from its label and the paper: cells isolated with a human naive T-cell isolation kit. The chain employs TRBV25-1 and TRBJ1-1; possibly the D gene is TRBD1, per 6 matching bases. The source is a man younger than 30 in good health. The nucleotide sequence reads TGTGCCAGCAGTGTAGGACAGAGAACTGAAGCTTTCTTT. Translated, this gives CASSVGQRTEAFF.